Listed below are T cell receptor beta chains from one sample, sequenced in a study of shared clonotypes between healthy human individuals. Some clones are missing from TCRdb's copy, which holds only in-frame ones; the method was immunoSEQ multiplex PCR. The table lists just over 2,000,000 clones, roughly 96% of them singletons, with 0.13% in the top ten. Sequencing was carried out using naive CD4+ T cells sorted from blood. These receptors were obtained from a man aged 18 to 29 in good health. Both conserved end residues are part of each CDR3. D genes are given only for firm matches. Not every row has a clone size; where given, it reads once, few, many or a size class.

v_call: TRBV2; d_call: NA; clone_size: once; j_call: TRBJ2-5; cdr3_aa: CASSGERVGGETQYF; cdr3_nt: TGTGCCAGCAGTGGGGAACGGGTAGGCGGTGAGACCCAGTACTTC
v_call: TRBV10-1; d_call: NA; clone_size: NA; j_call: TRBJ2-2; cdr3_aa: CASSEVAYPSPGELFF; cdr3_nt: TGCGCCAGCAGTGAGGTGGCTTACCCCTCACCCGGGGAGCTGTTTTTT
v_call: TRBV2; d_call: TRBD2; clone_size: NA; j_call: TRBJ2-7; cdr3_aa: CASSLELGGDYEQYF; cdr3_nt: TGTGCCAGCAGTCTAGAGCTCGGGGGGGACTACGAGCAGTACTTC
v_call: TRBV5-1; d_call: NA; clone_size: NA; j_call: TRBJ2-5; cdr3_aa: CASSPGTVETQYF; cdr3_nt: TGCGCCAGCAGCCCCGGGACGGTAGAGACCCAGTACTTC
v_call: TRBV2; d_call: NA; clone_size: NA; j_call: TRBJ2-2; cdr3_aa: CASSEQERINTGELFF; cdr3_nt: TGTGCCAGCAGTGAACAAGAGCGGATAAACACCGGGGAGCTGTTTTTT
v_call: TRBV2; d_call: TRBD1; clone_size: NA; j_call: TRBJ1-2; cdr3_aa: CASSEDRGSHGYTF; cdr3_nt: TGTGCCAGCAGTGAAGACAGGGGGAGCCATGGCTACACCTTC
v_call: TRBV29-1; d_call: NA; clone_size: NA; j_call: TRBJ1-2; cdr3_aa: CSVAGQDYGYTF; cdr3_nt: TGCAGCGTTGCCGGGCAGGACTATGGCTACACCTTC
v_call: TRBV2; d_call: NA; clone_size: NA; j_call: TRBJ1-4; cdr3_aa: CASSEGLTGTNEKLFF; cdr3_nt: TGTGCCAGCAGTGAGGGACTGACAGGTACTAATGAAAAACTGTTTTTT
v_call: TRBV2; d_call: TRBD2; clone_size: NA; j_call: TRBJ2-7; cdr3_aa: CASFPWGGYEQYF; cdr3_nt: TGTGCCAGCTTCCCCTGGGGGGGCTACGAGCAGTACTTC
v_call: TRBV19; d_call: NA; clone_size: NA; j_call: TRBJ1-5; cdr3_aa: CASSLSNQPQHF; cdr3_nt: TGTGCCAGTAGCCTGAGCAATCAGCCCCAGCATTTT
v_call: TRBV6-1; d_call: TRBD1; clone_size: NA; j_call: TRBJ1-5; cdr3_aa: CASSFDRGHNQPQHF; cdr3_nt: TGTGCCAGCAGCTTTGACAGGGGTCACAATCAGCCCCAGCATTTT
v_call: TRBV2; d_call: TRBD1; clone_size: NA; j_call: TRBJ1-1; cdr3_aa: CATQDRMNTEAFF; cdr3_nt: TGTGCCACCCAGGACAGGATGAACACTGAAGCTTTCTTT
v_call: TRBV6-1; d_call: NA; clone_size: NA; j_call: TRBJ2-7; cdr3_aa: CASSENSSYEQYF; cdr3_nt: TGTGCCAGCAGTGAAAACAGCTCCTACGAGCAGTACTTC
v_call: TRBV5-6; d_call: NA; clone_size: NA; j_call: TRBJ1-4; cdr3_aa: CASSAGSGEREKLFF; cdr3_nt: TGTGCCAGCAGCGCAGGATCAGGGGAGAGAGAAAAACTGTTTTTT
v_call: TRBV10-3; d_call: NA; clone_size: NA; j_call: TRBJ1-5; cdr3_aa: CATGRDGNQPQHF; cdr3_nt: TGTGCCACCGGCCGGGACGGCAATCAGCCCCAGCATTTT
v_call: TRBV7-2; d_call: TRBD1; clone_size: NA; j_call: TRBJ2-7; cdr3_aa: CASSPRTGAYEQYF; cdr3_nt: TGTGCCAGCAGCCCGAGGACAGGGGCTTACGAGCAGTACTTC
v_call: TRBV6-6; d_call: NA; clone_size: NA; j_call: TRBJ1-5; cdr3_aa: CASSTVSNQPQHF; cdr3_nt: TGTGCCAGCAGTACGGTTAGCAATCAGCCCCAGCATTTT
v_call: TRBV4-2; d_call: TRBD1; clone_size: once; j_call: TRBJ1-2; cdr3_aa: CASSRMPGQQIYGYTF; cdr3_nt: TGTGCCAGCAGCCGGATGCCGGGACAGCAAATCTATGGCTACACCTTC
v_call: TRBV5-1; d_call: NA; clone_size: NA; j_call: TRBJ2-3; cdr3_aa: CASLNLPGTDTQYF; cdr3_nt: TGCGCCAGCCTGAATTTGCCTGGAACAGATACGCAGTATTTT
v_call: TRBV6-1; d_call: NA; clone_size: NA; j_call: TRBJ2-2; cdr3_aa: CASTGRVGNTGELFF; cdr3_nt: TGTGCCAGCACCGGGCGTGTGGGGAACACCGGGGAGCTGTTTTTT
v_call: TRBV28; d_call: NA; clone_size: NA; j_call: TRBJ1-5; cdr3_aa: CASSLSGDSNQPQHF; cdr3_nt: TGTGCCAGCAGTTTAAGTGGGGACAGCAATCAGCCCCAGCATTTT
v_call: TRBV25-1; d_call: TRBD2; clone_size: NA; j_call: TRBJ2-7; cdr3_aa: CASEEGGRYYEQYF; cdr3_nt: TGTGCCTCCGAGGAGGGCGGGAGATACTACGAGCAGTACTTC
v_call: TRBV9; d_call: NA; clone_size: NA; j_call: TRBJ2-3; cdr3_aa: CASSVDVADTQYF; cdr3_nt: TGTGCCAGCAGCGTAGACGTAGCAGATACGCAGTATTTT
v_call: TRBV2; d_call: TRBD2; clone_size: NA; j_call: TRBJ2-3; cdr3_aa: CASSGRREALDTQYF; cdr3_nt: TGTGCCAGCAGTGGGCGGCGGGAGGCGTTAGATACGCAGTATTTT
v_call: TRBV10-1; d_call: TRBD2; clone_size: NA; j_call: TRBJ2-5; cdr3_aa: CASSGVIQGLVRETQYF; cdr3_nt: TGCGCCAGCAGTGGGGTTATACAGGGACTAGTAAGAGAGACCCAGTACTTC
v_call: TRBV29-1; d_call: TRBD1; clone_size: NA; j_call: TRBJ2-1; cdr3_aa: CSAPGQGDWGEQFF; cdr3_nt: TGCAGTGCTCCGGGACAGGGGGACTGGGGTGAGCAGTTCTTC
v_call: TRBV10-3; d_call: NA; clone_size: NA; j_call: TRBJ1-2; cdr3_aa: CAISRADYGYTF; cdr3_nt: TGTGCCATCAGTCGGGCAGACTATGGCTACACCTTC
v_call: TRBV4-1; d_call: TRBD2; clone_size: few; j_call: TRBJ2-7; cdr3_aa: CASSLTVNRAGGDEQYF; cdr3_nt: TGCGCCAGCAGTCTAACCGTAAATCGGGCCGGGGGGGACGAGCAGTACTTC
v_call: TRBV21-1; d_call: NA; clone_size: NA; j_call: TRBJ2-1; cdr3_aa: CAKQRVLARGNEQFF; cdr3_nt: TGTGCCAAGCAAAGGGTTCTGGCCAGGGGCAATGAGCAGTTCTTC
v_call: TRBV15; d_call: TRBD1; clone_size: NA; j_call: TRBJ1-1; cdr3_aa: CATSRDLGGLGTEAFF; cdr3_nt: TGTGCCACCAGCAGAGATCTAGGGGGCCTTGGGACTGAAGCTTTCTTT
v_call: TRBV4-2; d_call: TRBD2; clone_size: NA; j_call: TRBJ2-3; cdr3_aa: CASSQGLAGSTDTQYF; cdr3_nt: TGTGCCAGCAGCCAGGGACTAGCGGGATCCACAGATACGCAGTATTTT
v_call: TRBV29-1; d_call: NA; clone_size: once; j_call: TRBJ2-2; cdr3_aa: CSVATWTGELFF; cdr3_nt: TGCAGCGTGGCAACATGGACCGGGGAGCTGTTTTTT
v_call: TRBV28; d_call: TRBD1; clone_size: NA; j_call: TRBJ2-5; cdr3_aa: CASGRGETQYF; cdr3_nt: TGTGCCAGCGGCAGGGGGGAGACCCAGTACTTC
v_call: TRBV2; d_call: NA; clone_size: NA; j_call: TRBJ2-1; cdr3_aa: CASSGYNEQFF; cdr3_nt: TGTGCCAGCAGTGGATACAATGAGCAGTTCTTC
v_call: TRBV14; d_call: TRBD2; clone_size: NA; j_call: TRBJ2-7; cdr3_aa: CASSPHSPGLAGGPYEQYF; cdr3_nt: TGTGCCAGCAGCCCCCACTCCCCGGGACTAGCGGGAGGGCCGTACGAGCAGTACTTC
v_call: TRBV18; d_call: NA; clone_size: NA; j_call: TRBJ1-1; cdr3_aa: CASSPQGTPSMVAFF; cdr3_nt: TGTGCCAGCTCACCACAGGGGACACCTTCTATGGTAGCTTTCTTT
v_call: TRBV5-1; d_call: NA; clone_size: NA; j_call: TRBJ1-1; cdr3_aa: CASSAGQLLNTEAFF; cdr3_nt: TGCGCCAGCAGCGCCGGACAATTATTGAACACTGAAGCTTTCTTT
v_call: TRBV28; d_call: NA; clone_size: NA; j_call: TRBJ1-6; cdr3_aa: CASSLWTSPLHF; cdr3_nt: TGTGCCAGCAGTTTATGGACATCACCCCTCCACTTT
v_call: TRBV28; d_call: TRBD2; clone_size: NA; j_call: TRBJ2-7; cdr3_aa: CASNEAGGRAAYEQYF; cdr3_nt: TGTGCCAGCAACGAGGCGGGCGGGAGGGCCGCCTACGAGCAGTACTTC
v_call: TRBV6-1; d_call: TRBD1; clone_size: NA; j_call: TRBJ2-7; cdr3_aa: CASRDRVHEQYF; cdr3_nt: TGTGCCAGCAGGGACAGGGTCCACGAGCAGTACTTC
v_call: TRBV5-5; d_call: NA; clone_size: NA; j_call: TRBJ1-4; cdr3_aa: CASSLRRLATNEKLFF; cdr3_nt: TGTGCCAGCAGCTTGCGGAGGCTTGCAACTAATGAAAAACTGTTTTTT
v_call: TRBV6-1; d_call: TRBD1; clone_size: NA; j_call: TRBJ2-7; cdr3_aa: CATLGQGGYEQYF; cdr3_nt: TGTGCCACCCTGGGACAGGGGGGGTACGAGCAGTACTTC
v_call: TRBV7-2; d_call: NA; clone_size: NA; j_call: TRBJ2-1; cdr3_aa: CASAPPRRGAISEQFF; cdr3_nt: TGTGCCAGCGCCCCTCCTCGTAGGGGGGCCATAAGCGAGCAGTTCTTC
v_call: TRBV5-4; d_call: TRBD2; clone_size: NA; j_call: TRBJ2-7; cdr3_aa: CASSLPGLAGDSYEQYF; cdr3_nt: TGTGCCAGCAGCCTACCGGGACTAGCGGGGGACTCCTACGAGCAGTACTTC
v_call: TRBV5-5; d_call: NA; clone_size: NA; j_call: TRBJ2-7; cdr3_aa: CASSLLLNPNYEQYF; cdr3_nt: TGTGCCAGCAGCTTGCTGCTTAATCCTAACTACGAGCAGTACTTC
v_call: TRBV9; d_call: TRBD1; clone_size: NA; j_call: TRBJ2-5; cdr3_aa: CASSVGPGGTQYF; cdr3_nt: TGTGCCAGCAGCGTAGGGCCAGGGGGGACCCAGTACTTC
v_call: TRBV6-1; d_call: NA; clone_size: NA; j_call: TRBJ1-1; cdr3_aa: CASHAGINTEAFF; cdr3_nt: TGTGCCAGCCACGCAGGAATAAACACTGAAGCTTTCTTT
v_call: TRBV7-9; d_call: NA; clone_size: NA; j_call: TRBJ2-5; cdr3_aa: CASSLGQAVGETQYF; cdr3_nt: TGTGCCAGCAGCTTAGGCCAGGCAGTCGGAGAGACCCAGTACTTC
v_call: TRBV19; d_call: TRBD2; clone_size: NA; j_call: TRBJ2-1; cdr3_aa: CASSLLTSDNEQFF; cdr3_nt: TGTGCCAGTAGTTTACTCACTAGCGACAATGAGCAGTTCTTC
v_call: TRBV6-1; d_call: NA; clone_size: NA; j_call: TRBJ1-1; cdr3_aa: CASSAKDQNTEAFF; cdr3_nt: TGTGCCAGCAGCGCAAAGGACCAGAACACTGAAGCTTTCTTT
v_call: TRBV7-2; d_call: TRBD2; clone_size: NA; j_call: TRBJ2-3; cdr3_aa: CASSPGLAGVLLTDTQYF; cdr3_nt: TGTGCCAGCAGCCCGGGACTAGCGGGAGTTTTGCTTACAGATACGCAGTATTTT
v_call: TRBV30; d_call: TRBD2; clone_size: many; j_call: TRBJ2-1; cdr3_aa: CAWSPLAGGRHEQFF; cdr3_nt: TGTGCCTGGAGTCCCTTAGCGGGAGGGCGACATGAGCAGTTCTTC
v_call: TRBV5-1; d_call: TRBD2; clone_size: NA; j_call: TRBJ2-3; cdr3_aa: CASSPRGLAGGDTDTQYF; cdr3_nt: TGCGCCAGCAGCCCAAGAGGGCTAGCGGGGGGGGACACAGATACGCAGTATTTT
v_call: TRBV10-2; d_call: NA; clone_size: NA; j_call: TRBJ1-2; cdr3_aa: CASSEIYETGYTF; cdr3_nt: TGCGCCAGCAGTGAAATTTACGAGACAGGCTACACCTTC
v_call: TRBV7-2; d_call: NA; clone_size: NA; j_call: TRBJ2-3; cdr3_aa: CASSTRFARVSDTQYF; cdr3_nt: TGTGCCAGCAGCACCCGATTTGCGCGCGTGTCAGATACGCAGTATTTT
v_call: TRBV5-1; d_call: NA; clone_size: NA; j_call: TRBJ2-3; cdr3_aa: CASRLDSFTDTQYF; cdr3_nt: TGCGCCAGCAGACTGGACAGTTTCACAGATACGCAGTATTTT
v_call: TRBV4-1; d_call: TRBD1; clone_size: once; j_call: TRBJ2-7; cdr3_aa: CASSPTGTGTYEQYF; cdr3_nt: TGCGCCAGCAGCCCAACCGGGACAGGAACCTACGAGCAGTACTTC
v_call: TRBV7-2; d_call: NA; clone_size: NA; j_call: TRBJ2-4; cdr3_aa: CASRQNGSKNIQYF; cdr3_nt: TGTGCCAGCAGACAGAACGGCTCCAAAAACATTCAGTACTTC
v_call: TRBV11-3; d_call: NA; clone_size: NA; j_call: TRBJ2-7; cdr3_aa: CASSFSGAAGYEQYF; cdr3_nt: TGTGCCAGCAGCTTTAGCGGAGCCGCGGGGTACGAGCAGTACTTC
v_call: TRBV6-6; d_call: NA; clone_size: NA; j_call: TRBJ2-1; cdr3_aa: CASTIEKQDAYNEQFF; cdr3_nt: TGTGCCAGCACCATCGAGAAACAGGATGCCTACAATGAGCAGTTCTTC